One T cell receptor (beta chain) is described in this entry. No antigen is known for it. Clones were sequenced by immunoSEQ multiplex PCR, and TCRdb holds only the in-frame ones, with some missing. The data show roughly 35,000 clones, about 85% seen once. The data belong to a study of T cells in narcolepsy. Study background: Patients with NT1 or NT2 and healthy control donors were enrolled.

The CDR3 totals 15 residues. Looked up from germline, CDR1 is SGDLS and CDR2 is YYNGEE. Trimming left V 6 bases short and J 2 bases short, with 16 bases between. The study's findings and limits: No autoreactive T cell clone sequences appeared in some memory CD4+ repertoires. Blood of same and different patients, but not healthy controls, reportedly held recurring autoreactive clonotypes. Autoreactive HCRT-specific and TRIB2-specific clonotypes were marked in same-patient CSF-versus-blood CD4+ comparisons.

The receptor comes from a human donor in good health. Sequences were obtained from memory (CD45RA-) CD4+ T cells from blood. The V and J genes are TRBV9 and TRBJ2-3; no definite D call. CDR3 DNA: TGTGCCAGCACAAAAGGACCCAGCCTCACAGATACGCAGTATTTT. Protein sequence: CASTKGPSLTDTQYF.